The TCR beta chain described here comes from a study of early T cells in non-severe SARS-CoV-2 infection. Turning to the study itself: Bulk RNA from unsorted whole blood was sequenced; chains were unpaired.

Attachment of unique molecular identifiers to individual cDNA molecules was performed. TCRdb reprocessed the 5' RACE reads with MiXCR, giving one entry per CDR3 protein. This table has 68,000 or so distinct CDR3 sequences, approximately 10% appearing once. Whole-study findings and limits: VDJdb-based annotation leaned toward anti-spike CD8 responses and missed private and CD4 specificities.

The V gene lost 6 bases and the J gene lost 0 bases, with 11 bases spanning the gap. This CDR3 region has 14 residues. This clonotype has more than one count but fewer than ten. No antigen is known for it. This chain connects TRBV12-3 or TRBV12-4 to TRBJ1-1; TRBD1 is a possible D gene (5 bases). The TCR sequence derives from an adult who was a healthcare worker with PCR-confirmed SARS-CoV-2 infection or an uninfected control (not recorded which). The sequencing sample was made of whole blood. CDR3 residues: CASSLGHLNTEAFF. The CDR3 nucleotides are TGTGCCAGCAGCCTAGGACACCTGAACACTGAAGCTTTCTTT.